What follows describes a single T cell receptor beta chain. With 7 bases clipped from V and 0 bases from J, the junction kept 3 bases outside the gene matches. Germline CDR1 MGHDK, CDR2 SYGVNS. CDR3 size: 14 residues. PCR primers comprised 60 Vbeta and 13 Jbeta primers. Produced via immunoSEQ multiplex PCR; TCRdb's table is partial and in-frame only. Reported are roughly 30,000 clones; the ten largest clones contain about 5%. This sample was taken from a study of cytomegalovirus exposure and HLA in healthy donors. What was sequenced was PBMCs. The V and J genes are TRBV25-1 and TRBJ2-5, with 9 bases identical to TRBD1. This TCR came from a female donor in good health and CMV-seronegative. The DNA of the CDR3 is TGTGCCAGCACGACAGGGGGGTACCAAGAGACCCAGTACTTC. It translates to CASTTGGYQETQYF.